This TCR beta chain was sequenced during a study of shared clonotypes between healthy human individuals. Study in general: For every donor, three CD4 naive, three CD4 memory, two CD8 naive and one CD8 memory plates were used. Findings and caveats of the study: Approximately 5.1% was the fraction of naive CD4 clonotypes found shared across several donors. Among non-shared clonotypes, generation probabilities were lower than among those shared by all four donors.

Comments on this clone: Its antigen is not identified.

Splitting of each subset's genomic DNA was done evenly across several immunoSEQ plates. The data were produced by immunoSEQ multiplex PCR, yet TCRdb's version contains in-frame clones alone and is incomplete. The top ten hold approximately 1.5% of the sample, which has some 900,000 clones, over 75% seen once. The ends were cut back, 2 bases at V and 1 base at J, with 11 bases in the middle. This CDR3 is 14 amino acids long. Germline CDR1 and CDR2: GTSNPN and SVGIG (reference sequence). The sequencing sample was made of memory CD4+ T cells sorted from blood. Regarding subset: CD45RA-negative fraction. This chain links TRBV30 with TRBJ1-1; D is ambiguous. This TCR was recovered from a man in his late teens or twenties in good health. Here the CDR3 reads CAWSRFSGNTEAFF. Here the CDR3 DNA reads TGTGCCTGGAGTAGATTTTCAGGGAACACTGAAGCTTTCTTT.